The entry below gives a single T cell receptor beta chain sequence along with its context. This CDR3 is built from 15 residues. Trimming removed 0 bases at V and 5 bases at J, with 13 bases between. Germline V gene sequence: CDR1 SNHLY, CDR2 FYNNEI. This record comes from a study of shared clonotypes between healthy human individuals. The repertoire was sequenced with immunoSEQ multiplex PCR; TCRdb's copy has only in-frame clones and lacks some. This table has roughly 2.6 million clones, roughly 92% appearing once. The sequence came from a man between 18 and 29 years old in good health. The chain carries TRBV2 and TRBJ2-5; no reliable D call. Sequences were obtained from naive CD4+ T cells sorted from blood. The sample's subset: CD45RA+ positively selected. The CDR3, as DNA: TGTGCCAGCAGTGAAGCGCGTGGCAGGCGGGAGACCCAGTACTTC. This sequence encodes CASSEARGRRETQYF.